This is a list of T cell receptor beta chains from one sample in a study of regulatory T cells in long-lasting Graves disease. TCRdb independently ran MiXCR on the multiplex PCR reads; one entry per CDR3 protein. The table shows over 650,000 distinct CDR3 sequences, with 30% occurring only once. Sequencing was performed on peripheral blood mononuclear cells (PBMCs), taken when the disease was refractory, from a patient treated with antithyroid drugs. The receptors derive from a female donor with Graves disease. Both conserved end residues are part of each CDR3. Each record gives: V gene, J gene, D gene, clone size, CDR3 protein, CDR3 DNA. The D gene is left open where the match is weak. Clone size is stated in some rows and not others, as once, few, many or a class when expanded.

>TRBV20-1|TRBJ1-2|-|-
CSARGGRGYTF
TGCAGTGCTAGAGGGGGCCGGGGCTACACCTTC
>TRBV19|TRBJ1-5|-|-
CASSMSSWGTDQHF
TGTGCCAGTAGTATGAGTTCTTGGGGGACGGACCAGCATTTT
>TRBV13|TRBJ2-7|TRBD2|-
CASSSGLAGFYEQYF
TGTGCCAGCAGTTCCGGACTAGCGGGATTCTACGAGCAGTACTTC
>TRBV12-3/TRBV12-4|TRBJ2-2|TRBD2|-
CATRLAGDTGELFF
TGTGCCACCAGACTAGCGGGAGACACCGGGGAGCTGTTTTTT
>TRBV7-9|TRBJ2-7|-|-
CASSLAPGHLSYEQYF
TGTGCCAGCAGCTTAGCCCCGGGGCACCTCTCCTACGAGCAGTACTTC
>TRBV6-4|TRBJ1-1|TRBD1|few
CASSDSTGPYTEAFF
TGTGCCAGCAGTGACTCGACAGGGCCCTACACTGAAGCTTTCTTT
>TRBV5-1|TRBJ1-1|-|-
CASSLHGRAAFF
TGCGCCAGCAGCCTCCATGGACGAGCGGCTTTCTTT
>TRBV30|TRBJ1-1|TRBD1|-
CAWSDRGRAEAFF
TGTGCCTGGAGTGACAGGGGTCGGGCTGAAGCTTTCTTT
>TRBV11-2|TRBJ1-5|-|few
CASSLLLGNQPQHF
TGTGCCAGCAGCTTGTTGTTGGGCAATCAGCCCCAGCATTTT
>TRBV7-8|TRBJ1-3|-|-
CASSPAGGRRNTIYF
TGTGCCAGCAGCCCTGCGGGGGGGCGAAGAAACACCATATATTTT
>TRBV27|TRBJ1-1|TRBD1|few
CASSFQTGTEAFF
TGTGCCAGCAGTTTTCAGACAGGGACTGAAGCTTTCTTT
>TRBV2|TRBJ2-5|-|many
CASSARDLQETQYF
TGTGCCAGCAGTGCCCGGGACCTTCAAGAGACCCAGTACTTC
>TRBV10-3|TRBJ2-2|-|-
CAIGRGDTGELFF
TGTGCCATCGGCCGCGGGGACACCGGGGAGCTGTTTTTT
>TRBV6-1|TRBJ2-2|-|many
CASSTLGGENTGELFF
TGTGCCAGCAGTACCCTCGGGGGAGAGAACACCGGGGAGCTGTTTTTT
>TRBV2|TRBJ2-6|-|many
CASRLRVAGANVLTF
TGTGCCAGCAGGCTCAGGGTTGCTGGGGCCAACGTCCTGACTTTC
>TRBV7-9|TRBJ2-1|TRBD2|few
CASSLVRLAGANEQFF
TGTGCCAGCAGCTTAGTCCGACTAGCGGGAGCGAATGAGCAGTTCTTC
>TRBV6-1|TRBJ1-2|-|many
CASSMGHANYGYTF
TGTGCCAGCAGTATGGGACACGCTAACTATGGCTACACCTTC
>TRBV6-1|TRBJ1-6|TRBD1|few
CAIRQGTNSPLHF
TGTGCCATACGACAGGGGACGAATTCACCCCTCCACTTT
>TRBV27|TRBJ1-5|TRBD1|-
CASSPRGQGRVQPQHF
TGTGCCAGCAGTCCTAGGGGACAGGGCCGCGTTCAGCCCCAGCATTTT